This entry describes one TCR beta chain. This clone was seen more than once but under ten times. It lacks a known antigen. No much larger clone exists at a distance of one base, and base qualities are not known. The CDR3, from cysteine to phenylalanine, totals 14 residues. The kept DNA is CDR3 alone, 42 bases in frame from the first base. Trimming at the junction amounts to 0 bases on V and 8 bases on J, and the germline ends lie 13 bases apart. The germline V gene yields SGHDN for CDR1 and FVKESK for CDR2. This specimen comes from a study of cytomegalovirus exposure and HLA in healthy donors (dated by TCRdb to between 2016 and 2019). About the investigation overall: An earlier analysis of some 620 of the donors reported around 280 Gb of sequence data and around 110 million unique TCR beta sequences obtained from roughly 180 million T cells. About 320 gigabases of sequencing data and 70 million to 85 million unique TCR sequences were included in an early release covering about 620 HLA-typed donors. Among the approximately 420 genotyped donors, under 90% belonged to the genetic ancestry cluster associated with self-reported Caucasian donors. The study aimed to test whether cataloging public T cell receptors could reveal signatures of past pathogen exposure. Using immunosequencing, the study profiled T cell repertoires from fewer than 850 subjects and related those repertoires to cytomegalovirus serostatus. Along with the 666-subject first cohort, a separate validation cohort of more than 90 different subjects was used. High-throughput TCR immunosequencing, statistical association of individual TCRs with disease status, and machine learning were combined to predict cytomegalovirus infection status. A later analysis re-examined previously published TCR beta repertoires from 500 to 700 donors and added high-resolution HLA genotyping to investigate patterns of TCR occurrence. In the later analysis, no new phenotypic data were used to find candidate immune exposures; instead, reliance was placed on TCR beta sequences and their occurrence across donors. To decide whether each TCR beta V gene segment behaved as functional or pseudogenic, an earlier analysis of 587 of the donors relied on high-throughput TCR beta sequencing. Donor age, sex, ethnicity and CMV serostatus were compiled alongside the repertoire data. In a later genetic analysis, genome-wide SNP genotypes for about 55% of the roughly 670 donors were used, and that subset was treated as a discovery cohort. Every discovery cohort repertoire had been produced on one sequencing platform. Class I and class II HLA loci were covered by the typing at four-digit resolution. Typing coverage differed by locus: A, B, C, DRB1 and DQB1 were typed in roughly 620-630 donors, DQA1 in 522, DPA1 in 600 to 610, and DPB1 in 450 to 480. Roughly five DR-DQ haplotypes were handled as single units for association and clustering because linkage in the cohort was strong. Across some 400 genotyped donors of the cohort, an average of about 250,000 unique TCR beta nucleotide sequences per donor were sequenced, and 15% to 20% of those sequences were non-productive. Overall study results and their limits: The authors suggested that the approach could potentially be extended to other disease states and immunological phenotypes. Sequencing depth was assumed to be roughly uniform across donors in the presence/absence analyses, though that assumption may not hold. For the cohort, immune exposure information was limited to CMV serostatus. Because some donors lacked HLA typing at each locus, the association tests relied only on the typed subset. The study gave a list of around 170 TCR beta chains associated with cytomegalovirus. A group of highly shared sequence variants was considered likely to be a technical artifact of the sequencing pipeline. According to a later analysis, most CMV-associated TCR beta chains appeared to be HLA-restricted, and the HLA associations seemed to be driven largely by CMV exposure. Specific HLA alleles were associated with over 15,000 TCR beta sequences at a false discovery rate of 0.05 in a later analysis. In this cohort, only TCR beta chains were sequenced, and detectable features were limited by the absence of alpha or paired-chain data. Some IMGT-functional V segments, including TRBV6-2 and TRBV6-3, could not be distinguished by the 87-base-pair reads and were therefore excluded. Correlated functional status among segregating V segments might be attributable to linkage disequilibrium, but an unknown experimental factor could not be ruled out. In a later analysis, the rate of TCR association differed among HLA loci, with DRB1 alleles having the most associated TCRs and HLA-C alleles having the fewest. In an earlier analysis of more than 450 of the donors, most TCR beta V segments were observed in productive rearrangements about 87% or about 30% of the time, broadly matching IMGT annotations. A further reported finding was that TCR beta sequences accurately predicted the HLA-A and HLA-B alleles for most subjects in the first cohort. Cytomegalovirus status was reported to be diagnosed by the classifier with high specificity and sensitivity in both the original and validation cohorts. Most TCR sequences were observed very rarely across donors, whereas some public TCRs were present in many individuals. A later analysis found that HLA-associated TCR beta chains were more clonally expanded and had lower generation probabilities than equally common non-associated chains. Several of the top co-occurrence clusters appeared to be linked to parvovirus B19, influenza, CMV and Epstein-Barr virus, according to a later analysis. A few of the identified cytomegalovirus-associated TCR beta chains were confirmed in vitro to be specific for cytomegalovirus antigens. When HLA alleles, especially DR and DQ, strongly co-occurred, attributing TCR associations to individual alleles was difficult. Because counts were too low, fewer than 20 rarely observed V segments, including chromosome 9 orphons, were excluded from the earlier analysis of fewer than 650 of the donors. V-gene and J-gene trimming of TCR beta chains was associated with a missense DCLRE1C variant in a later genetic analysis, and the association was replicated in an independent cohort. Compared with the approximately 670-donor mean, donors in an Asian-associated ancestry cluster had fewer N-insertions in productive TCRs, according to a later genetic analysis.

The cohort was made up of approximately 670 healthy bone marrow donors. All cohort members were sampled while nominally healthy, although unrecorded immune exposures were likely present. The donor was CMV seronegative and was included in the group of approximately 350 seronegative cohort members. Every donor gave a peripheral blood sample, and the peripheral blood mononuclear cells from that sample were used for TCR beta sequencing. Genomic DNA was extracted from the blood cell samples with the Qiagen DNeasy Blood Extraction Kit. The protocol used for the library was the immunoSEQ multiplex PCR assay. A mixture of 60 forward primers for TCR Vbeta segments and 13 reverse primers for TCR Jbeta segments was used in the multiplex PCR. The CDR3 region of rearranged TCR beta genes was amplified from genomic DNA by a multiplex PCR assay. On the Illumina HiSeq System, the amplified TCR beta libraries were sequenced as 87-base-pair reads. Regarding the original processing steps: In a later analysis, around 80 million unique TCR beta chains were counted across the approximately 620 repertoires, and around 10 million of these chains were shared by at least two donors. To remove PCR and sequencing errors, raw reads were error-corrected and collapsed into unique sequences using a nearest-neighbor algorithm that merged closely related sequences. Alignment of CDR3 sequences to IMGT reference sequences was used to assign V, D and J gene segments. For a sequence to be retained, a match of at least six nucleotides was required to both a V gene segment and a J gene segment. Rearrangements were classified as productive when the CDR3 lacked stop codons and remained in frame with V and J, and all other rearrangements were classified as non-productive. Following IMGT convention, CDR3 was defined as the stretch from the second conserved V-encoded cysteine up to the conserved J-encoded phenylalanine. The earlier analysis of about 640 of the donors excluded any sequence lacking an unambiguous match to a single V gene segment. An earlier analysis of a few hundred of the donors classified V segments as functional when productive rearrangements were above 56.7% and as segregating when the standard deviation between donors was above 5%. A statistical classification framework was built to diagnose cytomegalovirus status from the catalog of TCR beta chain sequences. V and J gene assignment, in a later analysis, came from comparing TCR nucleotide sequences with IMGT/GENE-DB human TR gene sequences. Using the TCRdist pipeline, a later analysis assigned CDR3 sequences along with most-parsimonious VDJ recombination scenarios. In a later analysis, every TCR beta chain was defined by the combination of its CDR3 amino acid sequence and its V-gene family, and reads without a unique V-gene family were dropped. A later analysis removed nearly 600 highly shared, low-generation-probability nucleotide sequences to deal with suspected cross-contamination and a sequencing artifact. For each public chain, a later analysis derived a clonal expansion index from normalized ranks of inferred template counts within each repertoire. A later analysis computed generation probabilities with a VDJ recombination model fitted to out-of-frame rearrangements, and checked the results against IGoR. A later analysis scored TCR-TCR, TCR-HLA and TCR-CMV co-occurrence with hypergeometric tests, applying a repertoire-size bias correction to TCR pairs. A later analysis estimated false discovery rates by permuting HLA or CMV assignments 20 times. A later analysis grouped co-occurring TCRs with DBSCAN, adding TCRdist sequence similarity when clustering within HLA-allele-positive subsets. For co-occurrence clustering, repertoires with fewer than 30,000 or more than 120,000 public chains were excluded, along with roughly 5 repertoires with anomalous nucleotide sharing. TCRdb's version of the immuneACCESS table is confined to in-frame rearrangements and falls short of the full clone set. An unresolved V gene accounts for under half of the shortfall where checked; the remainder is of unknown origin. V, J and clone size reflect that table, while D and trimming were determined from the DNA. The sample profile shows about 140,000 clones; 76% of them were found once. Jointly, the top ten make up more than 3% of the sample.

The sequence was obtained from a male donor in good health and CMV-seronegative. The sequence joins TRBV14 to TRBJ1-2; TRBD1 could be the D gene, as 5 bases match. Material: PBMCs. CDR3 protein: CASSQDWQGGGYTF. The DNA sequence is TGTGCCAGCAGCCAAGATTGGCAGGGAGGCGGCTACACCTTC.